This section outlines one T cell receptor beta chain sequence together with its context. The record originates from a study of blood T cell repertoires in COVID-19. The authors' processing: Estimates of nucleated cell counts were drawn from the amplification of reference gene primers. The protocol was immunoSEQ multiplex PCR, while the TCRdb copy is restricted to in-frame clones and leaves out a portion. V and J calls and clone size come straight from that table; D and trimming were deduced from the DNA. The sample holds 500,000 or so clones, approximately 86% seen once. V dropped 5 bases and J dropped 0; count of bases not matched to a gene: 4. The CDR3 has 15 amino acids. Germline-derived CDR1 and CDR2 are LNHNV and YYDKDF (reference sequence).

Sequences were obtained from PBMCs or T cells enriched from blood (not recorded which). The chain employs TRBV15 and TRBJ2-1, with 7 bases fitting TRBD2. The receptor comes from a woman aged 18 to 35 who had recovered from COVID-19. The CDR3, as DNA: TGTGCCACCAGCGTCGGGGGGAGCTCCTACAATGAGCAGTTCTTC. It specifies CATSVGGSSYNEQFF.